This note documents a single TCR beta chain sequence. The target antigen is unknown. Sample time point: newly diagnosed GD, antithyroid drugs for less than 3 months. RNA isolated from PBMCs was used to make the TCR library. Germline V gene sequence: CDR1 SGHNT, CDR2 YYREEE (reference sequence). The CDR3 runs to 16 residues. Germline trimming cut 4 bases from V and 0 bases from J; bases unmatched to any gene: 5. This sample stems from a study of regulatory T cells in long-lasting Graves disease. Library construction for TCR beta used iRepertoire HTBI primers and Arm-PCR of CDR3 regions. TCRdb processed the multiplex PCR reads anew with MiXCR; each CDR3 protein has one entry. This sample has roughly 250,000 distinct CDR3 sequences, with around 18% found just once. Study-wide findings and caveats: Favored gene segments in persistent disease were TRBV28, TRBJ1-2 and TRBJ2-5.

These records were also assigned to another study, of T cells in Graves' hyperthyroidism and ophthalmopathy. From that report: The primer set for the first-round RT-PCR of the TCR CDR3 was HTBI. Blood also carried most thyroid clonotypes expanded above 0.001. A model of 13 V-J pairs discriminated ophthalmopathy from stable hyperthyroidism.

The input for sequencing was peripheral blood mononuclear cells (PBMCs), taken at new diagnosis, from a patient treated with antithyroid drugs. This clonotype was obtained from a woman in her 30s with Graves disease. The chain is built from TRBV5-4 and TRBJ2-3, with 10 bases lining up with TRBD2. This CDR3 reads CASSTYSGGSTDTQYF. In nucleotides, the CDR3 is TGTGCCAGCAGCACCTATAGCGGGGGGAGCACAGATACGCAGTATTTT.